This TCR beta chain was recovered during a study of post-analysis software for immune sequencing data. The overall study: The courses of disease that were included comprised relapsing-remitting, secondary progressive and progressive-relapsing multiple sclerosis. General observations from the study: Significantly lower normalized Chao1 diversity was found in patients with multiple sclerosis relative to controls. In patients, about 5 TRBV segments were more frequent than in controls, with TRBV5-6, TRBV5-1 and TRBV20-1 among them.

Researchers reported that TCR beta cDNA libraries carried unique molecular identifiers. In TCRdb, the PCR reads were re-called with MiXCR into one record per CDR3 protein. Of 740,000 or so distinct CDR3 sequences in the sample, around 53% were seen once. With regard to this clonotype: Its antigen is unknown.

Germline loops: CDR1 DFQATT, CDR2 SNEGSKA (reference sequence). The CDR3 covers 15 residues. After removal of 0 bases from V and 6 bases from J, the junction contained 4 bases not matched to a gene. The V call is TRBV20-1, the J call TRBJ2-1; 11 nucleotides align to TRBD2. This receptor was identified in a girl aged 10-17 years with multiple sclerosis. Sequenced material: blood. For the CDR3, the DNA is TGCAGTGCTAGAGAACTAGCGGGAGCGGTCAATGAGCAGTTCTTC. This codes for CSARELAGAVNEQFF.